This TCR beta chain was captured in a study of CD8+CD57+ T cells in acquired aplastic anemia. Turning to the study itself: CD4+ and CD8+ cells, once sorted, gave DNA averaging approximately 3 ug. General study results and limits: It was found that roughly 29 CD8+ CDR3 sequences were shared between patients and controls. A significant difference in CD8+ Simpson's diversity between patients and controls was not found.

The CDR3 covers 15 residues. CDR1 is SNHLY and CDR2 is FYNNEI in the germline V gene. Trimming removed 6 bases at V and 0 bases at J, with 11 bases between. Researchers used genomic DNA as the template to profile TCR beta VDJ and CDR3. One entry per CDR3 protein, called by TCRdb with MiXCR from the reads. Of more than 250,000 distinct CDR3 sequences listed, about 56% are singletons. Ten or more counts support this clonotype. No antigen is known for it. The receptor comes from a human donor with severe aplastic anemia or a healthy control (not recorded which). Sequencing was performed on sorted CD4+, CD8+, or CD8+CD57+ T cells (not recorded which) from PBMCs. This chain links TRBV2 with TRBJ2-2, with D tentatively TRBD1 (5 bases). CDR3 in amino acids: CASSYRFPNTGELFF. CDR3 DNA sequence: TGTGCCAGCAGCTACAGGTTCCCGAACACCGGGGAGCTGTTTTTT.